Listed below are T cell receptor beta chains from one sample, sequenced in a study of early T cells in non-severe SARS-CoV-2 infection. Each CDR3 protein is one row after TCRdb ran MiXCR on the 5' RACE reads. The top ten hold 13% of the sample, which has about 47,000 distinct CDR3 sequences, 9.5% to 11% seen once. The sample consisted of whole blood. The receptors derive from an adult who was a healthcare worker with PCR-confirmed SARS-CoV-2 infection or an uninfected control (not recorded which). CDR3s include the opening cysteine and the closing phenylalanine or tryptophan. The D gene is left open where the match is weak. Only part of the rows carry a size: once, few, many, or a class if the clone is expanded.

many	TRBV5-1	-	TRBJ2-7	TGCGCCAGCAGCTTGGGCCACGGCTACGAGCAGTACTTC	CASSLGHGYEQYF
many	TRBV20-1	-	TRBJ2-3	TGCAGTGCTACCGGCGCGGGAAGGGGCGCGGCAGATACGCAGTATTTT	CSATGAGRGAADTQYF
many	TRBV6-5	-	TRBJ1-2	TGTGCCAGCAGTTCGGGCCTTATGGGCTACACCTTC	CASSSGLMGYTF
-	TRBV6-5	-	TRBJ1-4	TGTGCCAGCAGTTCCTCCCCCGCCGGCTATCTTGAAAAACTGTTTTTT	CASSSSPAGYLEKLFF
few	TRBV19	-	TRBJ1-5	TGTGCCAGCAAGAGGCAGGAACAGAATAATCAGCCCCAGCATTTT	CASKRQEQNNQPQHF
few	TRBV6-2/TRBV6-3	TRBD2	TRBJ2-7	TGTGCCAGCAGCTCTAGCGGGACGTCCTACGAGCAGTACTTC	CASSSSGTSYEQYF
many	TRBV30	-	TRBJ2-5	TGTGCCTGGAGTCCCTCAACAGGGCTAGAGACCCAGTACTTC	CAWSPSTGLETQYF
many	TRBV9	-	TRBJ2-3	TGTGCCAGCAGTCTCCTCGCGCTCACAGATACGCAGTATTTT	CASSLLALTDTQYF
-	TRBV6-6	-	TRBJ1-5	TGTGCCAGCACCCCTATGGGACCGTCTAATCAGCCCCAGCATTTT	CASTPMGPSNQPQHF
many	TRBV20-1	-	TRBJ2-3	TGCAGTGCCGGACGGGGTTTCACAGATACGCAGTATTTT	CSAGRGFTDTQYF
few	TRBV20-1	-	TRBJ1-5	TGCAGTGCAGGACCGCTCGGGGGCAAGCCCCAGCATTTT	CSAGPLGGKPQHF
few	TRBV12-3/TRBV12-4	-	TRBJ2-7	TGTGCCAGCAGGAGAGACGGCGAGCAGTACTTC	CASRRDGEQYF
-	TRBV28	-	TRBJ2-7	TGTGCCAGCAGCTACTCCGGGGGGCTCTACGAGCAGTACTTC	CASSYSGGLYEQYF
many	TRBV29-1	-	TRBJ2-6	TGCAGCGCGCTCCCAGATACCAGTAGATCTCACTCTGGGGCCAACGTCCTGACTTTC	CSALPDTSRSHSGANVLTF
few	TRBV20-1	-	TRBJ1-2	TGCAGTGCTGGACTGGTCTATGGCTACACCTTC	CSAGLVYGYTF
many	TRBV4-2	-	TRBJ1-1	TGTGCCAGCAGCCAAGAAAAGGGGGTAAGGAACACTGAAGCTTTCTTT	CASSQEKGVRNTEAFF
-	TRBV27	-	TRBJ1-2	TGTGCCAGCAGTTTATCCAGGGGCCTCCTTAACTATGGCTACACCTTC	CASSLSRGLLNYGYTF
many	TRBV5-1	-	TRBJ1-1	TGCGCCAGCAGCTTCTTCAAAGGGGACACTGAAGCTTTCTTT	CASSFFKGDTEAFF
-	TRBV5-5	-	TRBJ2-1	TGTGCCAGCAGCTTCGGTAGGGCCCCCGACCATGAGCAGTTCTTC	CASSFGRAPDHEQFF
-	TRBV28	-	TRBJ2-3	TGTGCCAGCAGCCGCCGCGGACTAAACACAGATACGCAGTATTTT	CASSRRGLNTDTQYF
few	TRBV19	-	TRBJ2-1	TGTGCCAGTAGTCCTAGCCACACGGGTTACAATGAGCAGTTCTTC	CASSPSHTGYNEQFF
many	TRBV7-3	TRBD1	TRBJ2-3	TGTGCCAGCAGCTCTCAGGGGGCAACAGATACGCAGTATTTT	CASSSQGATDTQYF
many	TRBV6-5	-	TRBJ2-5	TGTGCCAGCAAATACTACCGTTCTGGGGAGACCCAGTACTTC	CASKYYRSGETQYF
few	TRBV6-2/TRBV6-3	TRBD1	TRBJ1-6	TGTGCCAGCAGTCCAACGACAGGGTCGGGTTCACCCCTCCACTTT	CASSPTTGSGSPLHF
few	TRBV7-2	-	TRBJ2-6	TGTGCCAGCAGCCCCCAGGGCTTAGGAGGGGCCAACGTCCTGACTTTC	CASSPQGLGGANVLTF
many	TRBV7-6	-	TRBJ1-2	TGTGCCAGCAGCCCCACCCCCTCCCCGACTAACTATGGCTACACCTTC	CASSPTPSPTNYGYTF
many	TRBV7-9	-	TRBJ2-7	TGTGCCAGCAGCCCCGGAGAAGCGGGTCTCTCCTACGAGCAGTACTTC	CASSPGEAGLSYEQYF
few	TRBV6-8	-	TRBJ1-1	TGTGCCAGCGGGAGCCCGGGACACATGAACACTGAAGCTTTCTTT	CASGSPGHMNTEAFF
-	TRBV7-2	TRBD2	TRBJ2-1	TGTGCCAGCAGCTTAGACTCCTTACTAGCGGGGAGAGGCAATGAGCAGTTCTTC	CASSLDSLLAGRGNEQFF
many	TRBV7-2	TRBD2	TRBJ2-1	TGTGCCAGCAGCTTGTCACTAGCGGGGGGGCCTGGTGAGCAGTTCTTC	CASSLSLAGGPGEQFF
-	TRBV7-9	TRBD1	TRBJ1-4	TGTGCCAGCAGCCCGACCGGGATCGCTGGGGGGACAGGTGAAAAACTGTTTTTT	CASSPTGIAGGTGEKLFF
-	TRBV5-8	TRBD1	TRBJ1-4	TGTGCCAGCAGCTTGGGGACAGGGGCAACTAATGAAAAACTGTTTTTT	CASSLGTGATNEKLFF
many	TRBV6-6	TRBD1	TRBJ2-7	TGTGCCAGCAGTCCCTTTGGGGACAGCTCCTACGAGCAGTACTTC	CASSPFGDSSYEQYF
many	TRBV6-5	-	TRBJ2-2	TGTGCCAGCGGGATCGGGACCGGGGAGCTGTTTTTT	CASGIGTGELFF
-	TRBV5-4	-	TRBJ2-6	TGTGCCAGCAGCTTGGCTGGCGGGGCCCACTCTGGGGCCAACGTCCTGACTTTC	CASSLAGGAHSGANVLTF
-	TRBV20-1	TRBD2	TRBJ2-3	TGCAGTGCTAGCACGGGACTAGCGGGGGCAGATACGCAGTATTTT	CSASTGLAGADTQYF
many	TRBV6-5	-	TRBJ1-2	TGTGCCAGCAGTTACGTCAGGGGCACTCTAGACTATGGCTACACCTTC	CASSYVRGTLDYGYTF
-	TRBV14	-	TRBJ1-1	TGTGCCAGCAGCCAAGGTAGTTACACTGAAGCTTTCTTT	CASSQGSYTEAFF
many	TRBV12-3/TRBV12-4	-	TRBJ1-1	TGTGCCAGCAGCGTACAGGAGAACACTGAAGCTTTCTTT	CASSVQENTEAFF
many	TRBV7-9	-	TRBJ2-1	TGTGCCAAGTCTACCGGGGCGGCGGAGCAGTTCTTC	CAKSTGAAEQFF
many	TRBV5-6	TRBD1	TRBJ2-7	TGTGCCAGCAGTTTGGGACAGGGGTACTACGAGCAGTACTTC	CASSLGQGYYEQYF
few	TRBV4-2	TRBD1	TRBJ2-1	TGTGCCAGCAGCCGAAACAGGGGCGGGAATGAGCAGTTCTTC	CASSRNRGGNEQFF
-	TRBV7-8	-	TRBJ1-2	TGTGCCAGCAGCTTAGTTGCCCAGGGGCGCGGCTACACCTTC	CASSLVAQGRGYTF
-	TRBV28	-	TRBJ2-3	TGTGCCAGCAGTCAGGGTCAGACAGATACGCAGTATTTT	CASSQGQTDTQYF
-	TRBV11-2	-	TRBJ2-7	TGTGCCAGCAGCTCGTTAAACAGGGCCTACGAGCAGTACTTC	CASSSLNRAYEQYF
many	TRBV10-3	-	TRBJ1-5	TGTGCCATCAGTGAGTCAAGCGATTATCAGCCCCAGCATTTT	CAISESSDYQPQHF
many	TRBV27	-	TRBJ2-1	TGTGCCAGCAGTTTGATTAGATTAGGGAATGAGCAGTTCTTC	CASSLIRLGNEQFF
-	TRBV29-1	TRBD2	TRBJ2-5	TGCAGCGCCGGGGGGCAAGAGACCCAGTACTTC	CSAGGQETQYF
few	TRBV7-6	-	TRBJ2-3	TGTGCCAGCAGCCTTGGAGGCGGAAACACAGATACGCAGTATTTT	CASSLGGGNTDTQYF
-	TRBV5-4	TRBD2	TRBJ2-5	TGTGCCAGCAGCTACCGGACTAGCAGAGAGACCCAGTACTTC	CASSYRTSRETQYF
many	TRBV20-1	TRBD2	TRBJ2-7	TGCAGTGCTCTCTCATCCGGGACTAGCTCCCACGAGCAGTACTTC	CSALSSGTSSHEQYF
many	TRBV2	-	TRBJ2-7	TGTGCCAGCAGTCCAAACTCTTACGAGCAGTACTTC	CASSPNSYEQYF
few	TRBV7-2	-	TRBJ2-3	TGTGCCAGCAGCTTAGGCACCATGGGAGATACGCAGTATTTT	CASSLGTMGDTQYF
few	TRBV7-2	-	TRBJ2-3	TGTGCCAGCAGCTTAGCGATGGCTAATACGCAGTATTTT	CASSLAMANTQYF
many	TRBV29-1	TRBD1	TRBJ2-7	TGCAGCGTGAGAGGACAGGTCGACGAGCAGTACTTC	CSVRGQVDEQYF
-	TRBV7-3	-	TRBJ1-6	TGTGCCAGCAGCTCCAATGGGGCGCGGAATTCACCCCTCCACTTT	CASSSNGARNSPLHF
many	TRBV12-3/TRBV12-4	-	TRBJ1-2	TGTGCCAGCAGACCCACCGGGGGAAGGGGCTACACCTTC	CASRPTGGRGYTF